This T cell receptor (beta chain) is from a study of cytomegalovirus exposure and HLA in healthy donors. This CDR3 contains 15 residues. V dropped 0 bases and J dropped 8 bases, with 15 bases sitting between them. Germline-derived CDR1 and CDR2 are SGDLS and YYNGEE. This donor's file did not include a recorded CMV serostatus. PCR employed 60 Vbeta and 13 Jbeta primers. The assay was immunoSEQ multiplex PCR, and TCRdb's table has in-frame clones only and misses some. The sample comprises roughly 130,000 clones, 65% to 80% of which are singletons, and around 0.92% rests with the top ten. The chain employs TRBV9 and TRBJ1-3; D remains unclear. This TCR derives from a human donor in good health. Material: PBMCs. CDR3 sequence: CASSVATPGVDTIYF. The CDR3 region has the DNA TGTGCCAGCAGCGTAGCTACCCCCGGGGTCGACACCATATATTTT.